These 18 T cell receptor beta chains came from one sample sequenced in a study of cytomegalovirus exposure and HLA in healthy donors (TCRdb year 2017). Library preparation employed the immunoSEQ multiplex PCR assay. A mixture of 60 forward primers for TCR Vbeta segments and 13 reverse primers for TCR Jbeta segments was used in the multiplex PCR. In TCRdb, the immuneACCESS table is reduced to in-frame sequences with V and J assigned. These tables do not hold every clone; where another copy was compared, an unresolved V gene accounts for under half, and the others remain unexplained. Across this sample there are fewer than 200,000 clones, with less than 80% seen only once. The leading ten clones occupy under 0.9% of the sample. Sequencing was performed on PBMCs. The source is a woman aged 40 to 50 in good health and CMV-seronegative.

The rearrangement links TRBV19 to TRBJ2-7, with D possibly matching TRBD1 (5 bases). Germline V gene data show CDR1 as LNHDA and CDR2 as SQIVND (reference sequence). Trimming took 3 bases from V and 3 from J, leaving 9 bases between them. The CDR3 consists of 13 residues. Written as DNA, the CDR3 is TGTGCCAGTAGTATGGGGCTAGGCTACGAGCAGTACTTC. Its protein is CASSMGLGYEQYF.

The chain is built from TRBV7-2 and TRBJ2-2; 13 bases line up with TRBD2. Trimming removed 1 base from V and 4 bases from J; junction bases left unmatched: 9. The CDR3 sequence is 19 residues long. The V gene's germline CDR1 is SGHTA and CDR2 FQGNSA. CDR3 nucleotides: TGTGCCAGCAGCTTAGTGGGATTAGGACTAGCGGGAGCCACCGGGGAGCTGTTTTTT. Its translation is CASSLVGLGLAGATGELFF.

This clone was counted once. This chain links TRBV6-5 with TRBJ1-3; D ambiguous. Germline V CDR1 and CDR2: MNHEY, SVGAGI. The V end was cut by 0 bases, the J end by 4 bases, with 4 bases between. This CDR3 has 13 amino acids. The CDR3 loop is CASSYSTGNTIYF. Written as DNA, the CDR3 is TGTGCCAGCAGTTACTCGACAGGAAACACCATATATTTT.

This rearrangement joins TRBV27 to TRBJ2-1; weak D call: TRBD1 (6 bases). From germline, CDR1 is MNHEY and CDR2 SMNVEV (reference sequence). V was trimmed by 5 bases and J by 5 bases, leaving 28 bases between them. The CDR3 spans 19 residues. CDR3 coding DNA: TGTGCCAGCAGTCCCCAGGGGACCTTCACCTTGCTGGACCACAATGAGCAGTTCTTC. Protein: CASSPQGTFTLLDHNEQFF.

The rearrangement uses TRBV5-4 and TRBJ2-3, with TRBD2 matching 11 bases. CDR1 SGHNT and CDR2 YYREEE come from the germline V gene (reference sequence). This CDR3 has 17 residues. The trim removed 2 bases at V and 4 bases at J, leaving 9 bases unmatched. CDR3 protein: CASSFGLAGGGADTQYF. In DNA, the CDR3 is TGTGCCAGCAGCTTTGGGCTAGCGGGGGGAGGAGCAGATACGCAGTATTTT.

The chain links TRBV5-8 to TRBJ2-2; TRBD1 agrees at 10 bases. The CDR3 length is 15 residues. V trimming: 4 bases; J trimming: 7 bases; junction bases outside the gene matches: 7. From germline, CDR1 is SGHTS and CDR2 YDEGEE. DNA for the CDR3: TGTGCCAGCAGCACCGGGACAGGGGCCAACGGGGAGCTGTTTTTT. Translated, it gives CASSTGTGANGELFF.

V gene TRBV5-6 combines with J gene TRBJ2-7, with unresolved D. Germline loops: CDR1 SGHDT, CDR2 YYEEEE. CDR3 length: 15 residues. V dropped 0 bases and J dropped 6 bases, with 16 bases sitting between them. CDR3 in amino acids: CASSLAGGPSPEQYF. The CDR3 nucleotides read TGTGCCAGCAGCTTGGCCGGTGGGCCTTCCCCCGAGCAGTACTTC. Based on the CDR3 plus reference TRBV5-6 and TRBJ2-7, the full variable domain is DAGVTQSPTHLIKTRGQQVTLRCSPKSGHDTVSWYQQALGQGPQFIFQYYEEEERQRGNFPDRFSGHQFPNYSSELNVNALLLGDSALYLCASSLAGGPSPEQYFGPGTRLTVT.

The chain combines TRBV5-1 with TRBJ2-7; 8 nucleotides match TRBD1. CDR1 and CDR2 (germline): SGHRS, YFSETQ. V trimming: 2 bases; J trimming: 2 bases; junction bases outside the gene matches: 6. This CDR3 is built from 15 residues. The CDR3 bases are TGCGCCAGCAGCTTAGACCGGGACAGGACCTACGAGCAGTACTTC. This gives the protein CASSLDRDRTYEQYF.

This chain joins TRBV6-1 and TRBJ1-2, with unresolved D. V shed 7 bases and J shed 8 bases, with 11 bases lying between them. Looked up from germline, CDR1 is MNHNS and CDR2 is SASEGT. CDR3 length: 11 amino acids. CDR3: CASTANHGYTF. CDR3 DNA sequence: TGTGCCAGCACCGCGAACCACGGCTACACCTTC.

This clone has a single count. The CDR3 reads CASSQEPSYEQYF. CDR3 sequence (DNA): TGTGCCAGCAGCCAGGAACCTTCCTACGAGCAGTACTTC. The V call is TRBV9, the J call TRBJ2-7, with no clear D. This CDR3 has 13 amino acids. V was cut by 4 bases and J by 1 base, with 9 bases left in between. Germline CDR1 SGDLS, CDR2 YYNGEE.

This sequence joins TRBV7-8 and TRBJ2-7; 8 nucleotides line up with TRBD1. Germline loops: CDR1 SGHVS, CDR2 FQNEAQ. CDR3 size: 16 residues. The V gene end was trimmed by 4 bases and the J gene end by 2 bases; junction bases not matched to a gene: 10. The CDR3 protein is CASSYSLDRETYEQYF. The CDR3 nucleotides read TGTGCCAGCAGCTACAGCTTGGACAGGGAAACCTACGAGCAGTACTTC.

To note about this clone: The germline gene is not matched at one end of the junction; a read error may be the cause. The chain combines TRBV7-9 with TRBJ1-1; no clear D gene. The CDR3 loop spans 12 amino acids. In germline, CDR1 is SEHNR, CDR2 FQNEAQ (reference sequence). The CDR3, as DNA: TGTTCCAGCAAGCACGGGAACACTGAAGCTTTCTTT. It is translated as CSSKHGNTEAFF.

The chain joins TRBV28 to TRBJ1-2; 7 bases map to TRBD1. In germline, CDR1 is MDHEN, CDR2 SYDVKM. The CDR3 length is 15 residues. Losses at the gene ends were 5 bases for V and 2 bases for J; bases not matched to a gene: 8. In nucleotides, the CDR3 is TGTGCCAGCAGTATCACGTTACAGGGGAACTATGGCTACACCTTC. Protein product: CASSITLQGNYGYTF.

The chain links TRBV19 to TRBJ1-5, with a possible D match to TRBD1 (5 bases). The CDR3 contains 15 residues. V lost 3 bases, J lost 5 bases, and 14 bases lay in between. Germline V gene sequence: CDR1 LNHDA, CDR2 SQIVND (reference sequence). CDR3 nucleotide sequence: TGTGCCAGTAGTATCCGACAGATTTCCTATCAGCCCCAGCATTTT. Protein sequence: CASSIRQISYQPQHF. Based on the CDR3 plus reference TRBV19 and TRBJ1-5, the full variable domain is DGGITQSPKYLFRKEGQNVTLSCEQNLNHDAMYWYRQDPGQGLRLIYYSQIVNDFQKGDIAEGYSVSREKKESFPLTVTSAQKNPTAFYLCASSIRQISYQPQHFGDGTRLSIL.

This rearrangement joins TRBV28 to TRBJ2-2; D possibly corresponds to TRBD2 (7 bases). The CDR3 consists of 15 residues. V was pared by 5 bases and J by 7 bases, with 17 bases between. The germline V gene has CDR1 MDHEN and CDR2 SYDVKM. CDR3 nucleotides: TGTGCCAGCAGTCAGGGGCGGGAGTATCGCGGGGAGCTGTTTTTT. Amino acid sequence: CASSQGREYRGELFF.

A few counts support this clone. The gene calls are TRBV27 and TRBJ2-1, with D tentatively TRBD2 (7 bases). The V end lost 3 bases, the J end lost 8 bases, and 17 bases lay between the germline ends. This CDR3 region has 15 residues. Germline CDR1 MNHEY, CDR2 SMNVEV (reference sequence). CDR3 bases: TGTGCCAGCAGTTTGTTCCCCAGGGAGGGGGATGAGCAGTTCTTC. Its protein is CASSLFPREGDEQFF.

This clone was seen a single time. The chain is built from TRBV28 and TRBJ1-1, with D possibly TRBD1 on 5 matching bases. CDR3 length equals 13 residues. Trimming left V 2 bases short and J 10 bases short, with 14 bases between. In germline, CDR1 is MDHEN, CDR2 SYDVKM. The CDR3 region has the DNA TGTGCCAGCAGTTTAGGGACTTTTGAGGGAGCTTTCTTT. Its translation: CASSLGTFEGAFF.

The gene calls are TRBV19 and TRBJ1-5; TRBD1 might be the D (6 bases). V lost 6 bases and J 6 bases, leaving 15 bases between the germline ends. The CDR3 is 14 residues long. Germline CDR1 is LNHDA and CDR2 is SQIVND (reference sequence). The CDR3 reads CASRIQGFIQPQHF. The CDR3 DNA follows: TGTGCCAGTAGGATCCAGGGGTTCATTCAGCCCCAGCATTTT.